This T cell receptor (beta chain) was recovered during a study of cytomegalovirus exposure and HLA in healthy donors. Study results and caveats: With further analysis later on, most CMV-associated TCR beta chains appeared HLA-restricted. There was a cluster of highly shared sequence variants that was likely a sequencing artifact.

Researchers ran the PCR with 60 Vbeta and 13 Jbeta primers. Sequenced by immunoSEQ multiplex PCR; TCRdb stores in-frame clones only, minus some. Among about 190,000 clones listed, over 70% were seen once. Healthy bone marrow donors made up the donor group. In the case of this clone: Antigen unknown.

This clonotype was obtained from a woman between 18 and 29 years old in good health and CMV-seronegative. The sample consisted of PBMCs.

The CDR3 here is CASSQGSASGTQETQYF. The DNA of the CDR3 is TGTGCCAGCAGCCAAGGGAGTGCGAGCGGGACCCAAGAGACCCAGTACTTC. The chain recombines TRBV4-2 with TRBJ2-5, with 7 bases that match TRBD2. V shed 1 base, J shed 1 base, and the junction held 9 bases outside the gene matches. Per germline, CDR1 LGHNA and CDR2 YNFKEQ. The CDR3 sequence is 17 residues long.